Below are 31 T cell receptor beta chains sequenced from a single sample in a study of blood T cell repertoires in COVID-19. The assay was immunoSEQ multiplex PCR, and TCRdb's table has in-frame clones only and misses some. Of around 140,000 clones listed, 85% to 90% are singletons. Sequencing was done on a sample of peripheral blood. The receptors shown here come from a woman between 50 and 59 years old with active or convalescent COVID-19.

This chain links TRBV3-1 (or the pseudogene TRBV3-2) with TRBJ1-1; D is uncertain. Germline CDR1 is LGHDT and CDR2 is YNNKEL (reference sequence). The CDR3 consists of 15 residues. V shed 3 bases and J shed 4 bases, with 15 bases lying between them. The CDR3 protein is CASSQVLTRSTEAFF. CDR3 coding DNA: TGTGCCAGCAGCCAGGTACTTACAAGGAGCACTGAAGCTTTCTTT.

V is TRBV6-5 and J is TRBJ1-5; D ambiguous. Germline V gene lookup returns CDR1 MNHEY and CDR2 SVGAGI. This CDR3 has 15 amino acids. V was pared by 7 bases and J by 2 bases, with 15 bases between. CDR3 in DNA: TGTGCCAGCAAGACGGAGCTGAGTGGCAATCAGCCCCAGCATTTT. Translated, it gives CASKTELSGNQPQHF.

The rearrangement uses TRBV19 and TRBJ1-5, with a tentative D call TRBD1 (5 bases). Germline loops: CDR1 LNHDA, CDR2 SQIVND (reference sequence). The CDR3 is 15 amino acids. V was shortened by 2 bases and J by 1 base, with 9 bases between the two germline ends. DNA for the CDR3: TGTGCCAGTAGTATATCGGGGGTAAGCAATCAGCCCCAGCATTTT. Residues: CASSISGVSNQPQHF.

V gene TRBV9 combines with J gene TRBJ2-5; TRBD2 might be the D (6 bases). The CDR3 totals 13 residues. V lost 3 bases and J lost 2, with 8 bases in between. Germline V gene sequence: CDR1 SGDLS, CDR2 YYNGEE. The CDR3 coding sequence is TGTGCCAGCAGCGGCAGCGGGCAAGAGACCCAGTACTTC. This encodes CASSGSGQETQYF.

This clone was seen just once. The chain carries TRBV5-1 and TRBJ2-2, with a possible D match to TRBD2 (5 bases). Germline CDR1 and CDR2: SGHRS and YFSETQ. The CDR3 consists of 16 residues. V gave up 6 bases and J gave up 0 bases, with 15 bases separating them. The CDR3 protein is CASKVGGGPNTGELFF. The CDR3 DNA reads as TGCGCCAGCAAGGTTGGTGGCGGGCCGAACACCGGGGAGCTGTTTTTT.

The V and J genes are TRBV5-5 and TRBJ2-5, with TRBD1 as a possible D gene (5 bases). This CDR3 contains 15 residues. Trimming left V 1 base short and J 5 bases short, with 15 bases between. From germline, CDR1 is SGHKS and CDR2 YYEKEE (reference sequence). The CDR3 region has the DNA TGTGCCAGCAGCTTGTGGCAGGGCCTGATGGAGACCCAGTACTTC. It translates to CASSLWQGLMETQYF.

The chain joins TRBV24-1 to TRBJ2-1; TRBD2 agrees at 15 bases. With V trimmed by 5 bases and J by 5 bases, 12 bases remained unmatched. The CDR3 has 19 residues. In germline, CDR1 is KGHDR, CDR2 SFDVKD. The CDR3 sequence is CATSGAPGTSGGSHNEQFF. In nucleotides, the CDR3 is TGTGCCACCAGTGGTGCCCCCGGGACTAGCGGGGGGTCCCACAATGAGCAGTTCTTC.

The CDR3 coding sequence is TGTGCCAGCAGCGTACAGGGAGCTGGAAACACCATATATTTT. It specifies CASSVQGAGNTIYF. This chain connects TRBV7-2 to TRBJ1-3, with a tentative D call TRBD1 (6 bases). The CDR3 is 14 amino acids. CDR1 and CDR2 from the germline V gene are SGHTA and FQGNSA. The V and J ends lost 5 bases and 2 bases respectively, with 10 bases between them.

The chain has TRBV1 and TRBJ2-7; the DNA was not used to check the table's D call, TRBD1. TRBV1 is marked as a pseudogene. The CDR3 sequence is 12 residues long. The DNA for the CDR3 is TGCACCAGCAGCCTAGCAGGGTCCGAGCAGTACTTC. Amino acids: CTSSLAGSEQYF.

The rearrangement links TRBV19 to TRBJ2-1; 11 bases fit TRBD1. V shed 5 bases and J 0 bases; nucleotides not matched to a gene: 12. This CDR3 has 19 residues. The germline gives CDR1 LNHDA, CDR2 SQIVND (reference sequence). The CDR3 region is CASSQTDRGPLLSYNEQFF. As DNA, the CDR3 is TGTGCCAGTAGTCAAACGGACAGGGGGCCGCTCCTCTCCTACAATGAGCAGTTCTTC.

The rearrangement uses TRBV14 and TRBJ2-7; D is perhaps TRBD2 (5 bases). The CDR3 contains 15 residues. Per the germline V gene, CDR1 is SGHDN and CDR2 is FVKESK. V gave up 1 base and J gave up 2 bases, with 12 bases separating them. Written as DNA, the CDR3 is TGTGCCAGCAGCCAAGGGGTGGAGGTCGCCTACGAGCAGTACTTC. As protein: CASSQGVEVAYEQYF.

The chain has TRBV28 and TRBJ1-5; D might be TRBD1 (5 bases). CDR1 MDHEN and CDR2 SYDVKM come from the germline V gene. The CDR3 contains 12 residues. Trimming took 4 bases from V and 7 from J, leaving 8 bases between them. The CDR3 bases are TGTGCCAGCAGTTCGCGGGGGCAGCCCCAGCATTTT. Amino acids: CASSSRGQPQHF. Based on the CDR3 plus reference TRBV28 and TRBJ1-5, the full variable domain is DVKVTQSSRYLVKRTGEKVFLECVQDMDHENMFWYRQDPGLGLRLIYFSYDVKMKEKGDIPEGYSVSREKKERFSLILESASTNQTSMYLCASSSRGQPQHFGDGTRLSIL.

The rearrangement joins TRBV4-3 to TRBJ2-1; no reliable D call. Deletions cut 5 bases from V and 4 bases from J, with 15 bases between. Germline V lookup: CDR1 LGHNA, CDR2 YSLEER. The CDR3 extends over 15 amino acids. CDR3 sequence (DNA): TGCGCCAGCAGCTCCCCGACCGGCGGTTACAATGAGCAGTTCTTC. Protein sequence: CASSSPTGGYNEQFF.

The chain employs TRBV7-2 and TRBJ2-7, with D uncertain. CDR1 is SGHTA, CDR2 FQGNSA, per germline. This CDR3 spans 12 amino acids. V was trimmed by 1 base and J by 6 bases, leaving 7 bases between them. DNA for the CDR3: TGTGCCAGCAGCTTAGACGCAGTCGAGCAGTACTTC. Protein: CASSLDAVEQYF.

V is TRBV10-3 and J is TRBJ1-6; D may be TRBD1 (5 bases). The CDR3 runs 12 residues. Per germline, CDR1 ENHRY and CDR2 SYGVKD. Trimming took off 8 bases at V and 7 bases at J, with 9 bases between the two ends. The CDR3 reads CAIGTSNSPLHF. CDR3 sequence (DNA): TGTGCCATCGGGACTTCGAATTCACCCCTCCACTTT.

V gene TRBV7-9 combines with J gene TRBJ1-2, with a tentative D call TRBD1 (6 bases). The CDR3 spans 14 residues. V lost 8 bases and J 2 bases, leaving 15 bases between the germline ends. Looked up from germline, CDR1 is SEHNR and CDR2 is FQNEAQ (reference sequence). CDR3 protein: CASSLGGPNYGYTF. In DNA, the CDR3 is TGTGCCAGCTCGCTTGGGGGCCCAAACTATGGCTACACCTTC.

V is TRBV4-1 and J is TRBJ2-2; 7 bases line up with TRBD1. The length of the CDR3 is 16 residues. V dropped 5 bases and J dropped 0; count of bases not matched to a gene: 6. Per the germline V gene, CDR1 is MGHRA and CDR2 is YSYEKL. The CDR3 loop is CASSGWTGANTGELFF. CDR3 coding DNA: TGCGCCAGCAGCGGGTGGACAGGCGCGAACACCGGGGAGCTGTTTTTT.

This clone appeared once. The genes are TRBV9 and TRBJ2-7; perhaps TRBD1 as D (5 bases). The CDR3 contains 14 residues. Germline CDR1 is SGDLS and CDR2 is YYNGEE. V was clipped by 4 bases and J by 4 bases, with 15 bases between them. The CDR3 region is CASSPQGSTYEQYF. CDR3 nucleotide sequence: TGTGCCAGCAGCCCCCAGGGCAGTACTTACGAGCAGTACTTC.

The chain links TRBV2 to TRBJ2-2; 7 bases fit TRBD2. Germline V CDR1 and CDR2: SNHLY, FYNNEI. Trimming cost V 7 bases and J 7 bases; bases outside gene matches: 9. There are 14 residues in the CDR3. CDR3 amino acids: CASTRAPGGGELFF. Written as DNA, the CDR3 is TGTGCCAGCACCCGGGCCCCGGGGGGCGGGGAGCTGTTTTTT.

The chain is built from TRBV27 and TRBJ1-2; 10 bases line up with TRBD1. V gave up 5 bases and J gave up 4 bases; unmatched junction bases: 7. CDR3 length equals 15 residues. Per germline, CDR1 MNHEY and CDR2 SMNVEV (reference sequence). This CDR3 is CASSPRGQGRYGYTF. As DNA, the CDR3 is TGTGCCAGCAGTCCGAGGGGACAGGGGCGCTATGGCTACACCTTC.

This clone was seen a single time. The chain recombines TRBV10-3 with TRBJ1-2; D is uncertain. V lost 5 bases and J lost 7, with 11 bases in between. The germline V gene encodes CDR1 ENHRY and CDR2 SYGVKD. The CDR3 is made up of 12 amino acids. The CDR3, as DNA: TGTGCCATCAGTTCGCCGGAGGGTGGCTACACCTTC. Amino acids: CAISSPEGGYTF.

The genes are TRBV18 and TRBJ2-3, with 8 bases matching TRBD1. This CDR3 contains 18 residues. Unmatched junction bases numbered 11, after V lost 1 base and J lost 2 bases. Germline assignment: CDR1 KGHSH and CDR2 LQKENI. This CDR3 reads CASSPLIDRGRDTDTQYF. The CDR3 nucleotides read TGTGCCAGCTCACCACTGATTGACAGGGGACGGGACACAGATACGCAGTATTTT.

The chain combines TRBV25-1 with TRBJ1-4; D unresolved. V was shortened by 8 bases and J by 5 bases, with 12 bases between the two germline ends. The CDR3 has 13 amino acids. Germline V gene lookup returns CDR1 MGHDK and CDR2 SYGVNS. CDR3: CASGEVGNEKLFF. In DNA form, the CDR3 reads TGTGCCAGCGGGGAGGTCGGAAATGAAAAACTGTTTTTT. The entire variable domain, with the rest obtained from reference TRBV25-1 and TRBJ1-4, is as follows: EADIYQTPRYLVIGTGKKITLECSQTMGHDKMYWYQQDPGMELHLIHYSYGVNSTEKGDLSSESTVSRIRTEHFPLTLESARPSHTSQYLCASGEVGNEKLFFGSGTQLSVL.

CDR3 sequence reads: CASSYRQGGIEKLFF. The CDR3 coding sequence is TGTGCCAGCAGCTACCGACAGGGGGGGATTGAAAAACTGTTTTTT. This chain connects TRBV5-6 to TRBJ1-4; 9 bases fit TRBD1. V shed 3 bases, J shed 7 bases, and the junction held 7 bases outside the gene matches. Germline-derived CDR1 and CDR2 are SGHDT and YYEEEE. The CDR3 loop spans 15 amino acids.

This clone was picked up a small number of times. This chain connects TRBV5-5 to TRBJ2-5; 7 bases fit TRBD1. CDR3 size: 14 residues. CDR1 is SGHKS, CDR2 YYEKEE, per germline (reference sequence). J lost 5 bases, V lost 4 bases, and 8 bases had no gene match. The CDR3 DNA reads as TGTGCCAGCAGCGTACAGGGGCACGGGGAGACCCAGTACTTC. Translation: CASSVQGHGETQYF.

The chain employs TRBV10-3 and TRBJ1-1, with D perhaps matching TRBD1 (6 bases). The CDR3 extends over 14 amino acids. V lost 10 bases, J lost 4 bases, and 19 bases lay in between. The germline CDR1 and CDR2 sequences are ENHRY and SYGVKD. DNA of the CDR3: TGTGCCACTTTACCGGGACAAAAGGTCACTGAAGCTTTCTTT. Translated: CATLPGQKVTEAFF.

The genes are TRBV6-4 and TRBJ1-1; a weak D match, TRBD1 (6 bases). Germline values: CDR1 MRHNA, CDR2 SNTAGT. The V gene lost 6 bases and the J gene lost 0 bases, with 8 bases spanning the gap. The CDR3 covers 13 residues. The CDR3 is CASRDSLNTEAFF. Written as DNA, the CDR3 is TGTGCCAGCAGGGACAGCTTGAACACTGAAGCTTTCTTT.

The rearrangement joins TRBV5-1 to TRBJ1-2; a possible D gene is TRBD1 (5 bases). The length of the CDR3 is 18 residues. Trimming cost V 0 bases and J 1 base, with 19 bases left between them. From germline, CDR1 is SGHRS and CDR2 YFSETQ. CDR3 sequence (DNA): TGCGCCAGCAGCTTGGGGGGGGTACCCCGCGGGATTAACTATGGCTACACCTTC. Translated: CASSLGGVPRGINYGYTF.

This clone has just one count. V gene TRBV5-1 combines with J gene TRBJ1-1, with TRBD1 as a possible D gene (5 bases). The ends were cut back, 6 bases at V and 5 bases at J, with 11 bases in the middle. The CDR3 sequence is 12 residues long. Per germline, CDR1 SGHRS and CDR2 YFSETQ. CDR3 protein: CASTMGGTEAFF. CDR3 coding DNA: TGCGCCAGCACCATGGGGGGAACTGAAGCTTTCTTT.

The chain has TRBV27 and TRBJ2-7; D ambiguous. The germline V and J ends were trimmed by 3 bases and 3 bases, with 15 bases remaining between them. Germline CDR1 MNHEY, CDR2 SMNVEV (reference sequence). The CDR3 extends over 15 amino acids. The CDR3 DNA is TGTGCCAGCAGTTTCTTATCCAAAGCCGGCTACGAGCAGTACTTC. Residues: CASSFLSKAGYEQYF.

The V gene is TRBV27, the J gene TRBJ1-5; D gene unclear. Germline V gene lookup returns CDR1 MNHEY and CDR2 SMNVEV (reference sequence). CDR3 size: 14 residues. Trimming removed 4 bases from V and 6 bases from J, with 13 bases in between. The CDR3 DNA follows: TGTGCCAGCAGTTCTTATCCCAATAGTCAGCCCCAGCATTTT. Its translation is CASSSYPNSQPQHF.